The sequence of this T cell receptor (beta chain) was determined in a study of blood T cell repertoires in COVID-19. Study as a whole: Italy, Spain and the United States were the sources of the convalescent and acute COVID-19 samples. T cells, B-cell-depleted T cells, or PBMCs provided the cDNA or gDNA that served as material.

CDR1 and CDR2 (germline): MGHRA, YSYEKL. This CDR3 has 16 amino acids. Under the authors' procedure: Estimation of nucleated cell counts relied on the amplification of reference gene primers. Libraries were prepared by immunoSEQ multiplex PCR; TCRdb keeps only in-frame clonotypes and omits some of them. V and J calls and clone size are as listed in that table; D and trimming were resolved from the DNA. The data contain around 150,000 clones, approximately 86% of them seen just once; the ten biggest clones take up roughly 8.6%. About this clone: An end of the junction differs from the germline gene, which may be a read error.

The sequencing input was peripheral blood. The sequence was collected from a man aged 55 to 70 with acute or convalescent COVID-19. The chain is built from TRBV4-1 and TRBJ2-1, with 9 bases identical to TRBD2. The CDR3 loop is CASSQISGSGVNGQFF. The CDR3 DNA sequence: TGCGCCAGCAGCCAAATTAGCGGGAGCGGGGTTAATGGGCAGTTCTTC.